These 3 T cell receptor beta chains came from one sample sequenced in a study of CD8 T cells in ankylosing spondylitis. Findings and caveats of the study: Ankylosing spondylitis blood appeared to be characterized by a TCR beta motif of several highly homologous variants.

For these TCRs, the target antigens are not known. Using its own MiXCR run on the 5' RACE reads, TCRdb lists one record per CDR3 protein. The table lists about 460,000 distinct CDR3 sequences, about 5.4% of them singletons. Input material: blood, either unsorted or a sorted T cell fraction (not recorded which). Source of these receptors: a male donor with ankylosing spondylitis.

This rearrangement joins TRBV27 to TRBJ2-6; TRBD1 or TRBD2 may be the D gene (5 bases each). V dropped 6 bases and J dropped 0 bases, with 15 bases sitting between them. Germline V gives CDR1 MNHEY, CDR2 SMNVEV (reference sequence). The CDR3 is 17 amino acids. The CDR3 loop reads CASRGRILYSGANVLTF. The CDR3 nucleotides read TGTGCCAGCAGGGGACGCATTCTCTACTCTGGGGCCAACGTCCTGACTTTC. Using reference TRBV27 and TRBJ2-6 for the parts outside the CDR3, the full variable domain is EAQVTQNPRYLITVTGKKLTVTCSQNMNHEYMSWYRQDPGLGLRQIYYSMNVEVTDKGDVPEGYKVSRKEKRNFPLILESPSPNQTSLYFCASRGRILYSGANVLTFGAGSRLTVL.

This clonotype has a count of ten or more. The genes are TRBV2 and TRBJ2-1, with D unclear. This CDR3 is built from 13 residues. V lost 6 bases, J lost 2 bases, and 8 bases lay in between. CDR1 is SNHLY and CDR2 is FYNNEI in the germline V gene. CDR3 protein: CASRGNTYNEQFF. CDR3 in DNA: TGTGCCAGCAGGGGAAACACCTACAATGAGCAGTTCTTC.

This clonotype was recorded many times. The chain employs TRBV7-9 and TRBJ2-3, with D hard to call. The CDR3 sequence is 16 residues long. Germline lookup yields CDR1 SEHNR and CDR2 FQNEAQ (reference sequence). Trimming removed 5 bases at V and 1 base at J, with 16 bases between. The CDR3 DNA follows: TGTGCCAGCAGCCCGTTCGCGGAAGTCGGCACAGATACGCAGTATTTT. Encoded protein: CASSPFAEVGTDTQYF.